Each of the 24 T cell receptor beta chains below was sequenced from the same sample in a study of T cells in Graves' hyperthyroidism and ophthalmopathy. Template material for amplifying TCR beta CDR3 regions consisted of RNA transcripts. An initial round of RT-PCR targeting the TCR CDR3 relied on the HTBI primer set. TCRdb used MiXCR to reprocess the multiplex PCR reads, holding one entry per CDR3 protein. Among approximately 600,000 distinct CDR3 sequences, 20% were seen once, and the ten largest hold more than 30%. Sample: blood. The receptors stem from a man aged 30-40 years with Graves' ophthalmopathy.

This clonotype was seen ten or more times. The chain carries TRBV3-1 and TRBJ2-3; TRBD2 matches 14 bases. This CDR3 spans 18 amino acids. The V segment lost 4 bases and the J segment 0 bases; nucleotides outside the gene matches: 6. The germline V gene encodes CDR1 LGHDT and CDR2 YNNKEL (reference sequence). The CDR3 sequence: CASSLGLAGGRSTDTQYF. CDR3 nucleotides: TGTGCCAGCAGCCTCGGACTAGCGGGAGGAAGGAGCACAGATACGCAGTATTTT.

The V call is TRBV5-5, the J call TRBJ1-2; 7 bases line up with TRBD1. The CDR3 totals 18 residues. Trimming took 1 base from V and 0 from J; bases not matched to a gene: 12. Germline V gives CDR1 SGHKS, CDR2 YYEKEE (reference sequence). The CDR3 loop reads CASSLLGTARRTNYGYTF. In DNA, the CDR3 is TGTGCCAGCAGCTTGCTTGGGACAGCGAGACGCACTAACTATGGCTACACCTTC. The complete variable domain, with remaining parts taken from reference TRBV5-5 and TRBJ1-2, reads DAGVTQSPTHLIKTRGQQVTLRCSPISGHKSVSWYQQVLGQGPQFIFQYYEKEERGRGNFPDRFSARQFPNYSSELNVNALLLGDSALYLCASSLLGTARRTNYGYTFGSGTRLTVV.

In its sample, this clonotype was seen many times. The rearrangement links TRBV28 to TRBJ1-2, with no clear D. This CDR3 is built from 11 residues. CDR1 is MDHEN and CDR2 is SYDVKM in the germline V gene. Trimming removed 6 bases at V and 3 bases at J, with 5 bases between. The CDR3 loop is CASSEDYGYTF. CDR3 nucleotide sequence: TGTGCCAGCAGCGAGGACTATGGCTACACCTTC.

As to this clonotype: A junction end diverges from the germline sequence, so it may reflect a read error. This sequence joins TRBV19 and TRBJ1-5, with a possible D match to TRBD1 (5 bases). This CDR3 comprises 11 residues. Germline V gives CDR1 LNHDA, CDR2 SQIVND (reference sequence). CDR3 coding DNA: TGCTGGGGGACTAGCAATCAGCCCCAGCATTTT. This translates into CWGTSNQPQHF.

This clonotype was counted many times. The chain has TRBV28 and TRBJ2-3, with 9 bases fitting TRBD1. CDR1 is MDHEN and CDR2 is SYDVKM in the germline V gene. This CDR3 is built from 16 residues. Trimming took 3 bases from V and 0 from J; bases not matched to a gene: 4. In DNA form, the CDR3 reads TGTGCCAGCAGTTTTTGGGGACAGGGTAGCACAGATACGCAGTATTTT. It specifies CASSFWGQGSTDTQYF.

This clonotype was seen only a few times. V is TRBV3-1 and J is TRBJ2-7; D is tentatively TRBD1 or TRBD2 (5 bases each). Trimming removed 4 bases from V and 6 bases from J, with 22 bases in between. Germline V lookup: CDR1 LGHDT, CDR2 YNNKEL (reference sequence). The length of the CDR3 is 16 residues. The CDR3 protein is CASSPRPGPPSSEQYF. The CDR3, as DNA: TGTGCCAGCAGCCCACGACCGGGACCGCCGAGCTCCGAGCAGTACTTC.

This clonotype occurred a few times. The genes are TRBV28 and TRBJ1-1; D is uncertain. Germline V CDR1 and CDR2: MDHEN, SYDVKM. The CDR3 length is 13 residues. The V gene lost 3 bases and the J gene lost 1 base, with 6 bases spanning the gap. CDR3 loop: CASSFPTNTEAFF. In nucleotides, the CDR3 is TGTGCCAGCAGTTTCCCCACGAACACTGAAGCTTTCTTT.

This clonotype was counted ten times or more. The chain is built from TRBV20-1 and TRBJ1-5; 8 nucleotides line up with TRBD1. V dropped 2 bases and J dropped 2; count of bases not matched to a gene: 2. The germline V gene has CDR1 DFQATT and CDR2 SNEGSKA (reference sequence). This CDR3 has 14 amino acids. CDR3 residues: CSARQGAGNQPQHF. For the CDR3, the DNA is TGCAGTGCTAGACAGGGGGCAGGCAATCAGCCCCAGCATTTT.

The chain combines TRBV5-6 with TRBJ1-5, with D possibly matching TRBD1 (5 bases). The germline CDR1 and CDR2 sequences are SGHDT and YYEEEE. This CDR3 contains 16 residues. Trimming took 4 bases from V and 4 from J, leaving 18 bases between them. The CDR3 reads CASSLNKFRGNQPQHF. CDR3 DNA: TGTGCCAGCAGCCTAAACAAATTTAGGGGAAATCAGCCCCAGCATTTT.

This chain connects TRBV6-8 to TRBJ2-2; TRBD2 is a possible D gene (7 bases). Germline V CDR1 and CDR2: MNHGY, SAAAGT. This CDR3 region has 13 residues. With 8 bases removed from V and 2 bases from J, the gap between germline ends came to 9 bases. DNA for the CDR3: TGTGCCAGCGGGGGGGGCAACACCGGGGAGCTGTTTTTT. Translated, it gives CASGGGNTGELFF.

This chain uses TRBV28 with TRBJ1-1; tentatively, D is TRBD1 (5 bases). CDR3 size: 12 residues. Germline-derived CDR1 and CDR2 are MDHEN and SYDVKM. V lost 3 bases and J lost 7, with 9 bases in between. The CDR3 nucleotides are TGTGCCAGCAGTTTGGGGCAGTTTGAAGCTTTCTTT. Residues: CASSLGQFEAFF.

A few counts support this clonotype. In DNA, the CDR3 is TGTGCCAGTAGGGGAGAAGAGACCCAGTACTTC. This codes for CASRGEETQYF. J is TRBJ2-5 and V is TRBV19, with D perhaps TRBD2 (5 bases). The CDR3 runs 11 residues. Germline V gene sequence: CDR1 LNHDA, CDR2 SQIVND (reference sequence). V was clipped by 6 bases and J by 3 bases, with 5 bases between them.

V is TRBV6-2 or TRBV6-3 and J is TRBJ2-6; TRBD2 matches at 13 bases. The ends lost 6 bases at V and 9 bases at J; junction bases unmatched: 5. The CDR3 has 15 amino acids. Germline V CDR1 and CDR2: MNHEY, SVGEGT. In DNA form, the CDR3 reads TGTGCCAGCAGCGACACTAGCGGGAGGGGCAACGTCCTGACTTTC. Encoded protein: CASSDTSGRGNVLTF.

The CDR3 sequence is CSARAGGPNTEAFF. In DNA form, the CDR3 reads TGCAGTGCTAGAGCGGGGGGCCCAAACACTGAAGCTTTCTTT. The J gene is TRBJ1-1, the V gene TRBV20-1; maybe TRBD1 (6 bases). Trimming stripped 1 base from V and 2 bases from J, with 11 bases between. This CDR3 contains 14 residues. CDR1 is DFQATT and CDR2 is SNEGSKA in the germline V gene (reference sequence).

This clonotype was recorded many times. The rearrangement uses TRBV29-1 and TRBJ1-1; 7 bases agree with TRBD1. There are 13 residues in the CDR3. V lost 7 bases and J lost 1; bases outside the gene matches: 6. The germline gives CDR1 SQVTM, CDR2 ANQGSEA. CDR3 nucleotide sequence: TGCAGCGCCCACGGGACAGCGAACACTGAAGCTTTCTTT. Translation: CSAHGTANTEAFF.

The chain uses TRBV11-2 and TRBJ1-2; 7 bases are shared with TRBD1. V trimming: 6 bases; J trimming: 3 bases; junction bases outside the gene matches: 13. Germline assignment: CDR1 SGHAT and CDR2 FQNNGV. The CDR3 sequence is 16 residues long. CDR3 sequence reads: CASSYSIGGGDYGYTF. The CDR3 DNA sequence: TGTGCCAGCAGTTACTCGATTGGAGGGGGCGACTATGGCTACACCTTC.

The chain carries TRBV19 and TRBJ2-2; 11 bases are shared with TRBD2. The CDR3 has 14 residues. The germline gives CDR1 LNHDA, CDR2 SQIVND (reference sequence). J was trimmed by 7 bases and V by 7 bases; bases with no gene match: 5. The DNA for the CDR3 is TGTGCCAGTACACTAGCGGGAGAGATCGGGGAGCTGTTTTTT. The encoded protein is CASTLAGEIGELFF.

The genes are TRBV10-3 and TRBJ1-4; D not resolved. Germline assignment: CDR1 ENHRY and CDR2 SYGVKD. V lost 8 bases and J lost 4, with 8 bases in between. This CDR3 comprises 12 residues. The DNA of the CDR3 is TGTGCCATCGGGTGGGATAATGAAAAACTGTTTTTT. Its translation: CAIGWDNEKLFF.

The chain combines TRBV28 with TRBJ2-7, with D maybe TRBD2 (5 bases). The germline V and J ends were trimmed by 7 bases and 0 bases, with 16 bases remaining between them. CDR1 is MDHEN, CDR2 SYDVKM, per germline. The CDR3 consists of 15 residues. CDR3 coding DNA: TGTGCCAGCACCCCGAACGCGGGTGACTCCTACGAGCAGTACTTC. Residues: CASTPNAGDSYEQYF.

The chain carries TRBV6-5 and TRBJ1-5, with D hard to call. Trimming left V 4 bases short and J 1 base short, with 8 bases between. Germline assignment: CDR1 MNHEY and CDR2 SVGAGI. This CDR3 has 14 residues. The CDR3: CASSWLGSNQPQHF. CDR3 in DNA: TGTGCCAGCAGTTGGCTGGGGAGCAATCAGCCCCAGCATTTT.

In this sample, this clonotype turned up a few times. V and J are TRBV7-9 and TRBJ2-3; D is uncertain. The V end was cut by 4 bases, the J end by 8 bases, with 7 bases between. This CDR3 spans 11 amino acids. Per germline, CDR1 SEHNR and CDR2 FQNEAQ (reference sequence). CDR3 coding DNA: TGTGCCAGCAGCTGGGTTCGTACGCAGTATTTT. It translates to CASSWVRTQYF.

The CDR3 here is CASSFGQVWGYTF. The CDR3 bases are TGTGCCAGCAGTTTTGGGCAGGTTTGGGGCTACACCTTC. This chain connects TRBV12-3 or TRBV12-4 to TRBJ1-2; no definite D call. The CDR3 is 13 amino acids. Trimming took 3 bases from V and 8 from J, leaving 13 bases between them.

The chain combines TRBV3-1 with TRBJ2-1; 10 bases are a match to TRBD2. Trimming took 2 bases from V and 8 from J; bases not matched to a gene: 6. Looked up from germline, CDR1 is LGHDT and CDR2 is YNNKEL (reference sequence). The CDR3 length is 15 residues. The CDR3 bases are TGTGCCAGCAGCCAACCGGGACTAGCGATGGATGAGCAGTTCTTC. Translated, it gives CASSQPGLAMDEQFF.

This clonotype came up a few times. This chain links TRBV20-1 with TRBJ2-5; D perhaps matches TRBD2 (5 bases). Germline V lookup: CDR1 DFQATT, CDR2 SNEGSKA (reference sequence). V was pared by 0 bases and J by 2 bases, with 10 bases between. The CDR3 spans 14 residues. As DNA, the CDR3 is TGCAGTGCTAGAGATCCCCGGGAACAAGAGACCCAGTACTTC. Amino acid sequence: CSARDPREQETQYF.